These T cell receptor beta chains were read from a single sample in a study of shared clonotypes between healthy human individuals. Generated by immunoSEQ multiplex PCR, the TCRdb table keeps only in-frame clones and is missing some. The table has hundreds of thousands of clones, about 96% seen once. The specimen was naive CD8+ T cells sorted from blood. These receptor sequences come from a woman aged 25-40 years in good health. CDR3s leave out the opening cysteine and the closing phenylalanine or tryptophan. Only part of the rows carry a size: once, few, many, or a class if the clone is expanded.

cdr3_aa: SVDVGRFNTEAF; clone_size: -; v_call: TRBV29-1
cdr3_aa: ASSLGGPNYEQY; clone_size: -; v_call: TRBV6-1
cdr3_aa: ASSLGDSYEQY; clone_size: once; v_call: TRBV7-9
cdr3_aa: ASSSGTNQETQY; clone_size: -; v_call: TRBV5-1
cdr3_aa: ASSWGASYEQY; clone_size: -; v_call: TRBV5-4
cdr3_aa: ASSLDYNEQF; clone_size: -; v_call: TRBV5-1
cdr3_aa: ASSLSDESYEQY; clone_size: once; v_call: TRBV27
cdr3_aa: ASSHPPHLTGELF; clone_size: -; v_call: TRBV4-1
cdr3_aa: ASSLVSSEDRWNEQF; clone_size: -; v_call: TRBV5-6
cdr3_aa: ASRYGAGPLDTQY; clone_size: -; v_call: TRBV11-2
cdr3_aa: ASSQDRDAYGYT; clone_size: once; v_call: TRBV4-1
cdr3_aa: ASSFGSQPQH; clone_size: -; v_call: TRBV5-6
cdr3_aa: ASSYSSEGTAYEQY; clone_size: -; v_call: TRBV6-6
cdr3_aa: ASSSTITAYYGYT; clone_size: -; v_call: TRBV6-5
cdr3_aa: ASSLLTSGREYEQF; clone_size: -; v_call: TRBV7-6
cdr3_aa: SAQGRGGHNEQF; clone_size: -; v_call: TRBV29-1
cdr3_aa: SAQSTGSTDTQY; clone_size: once; v_call: TRBV29-1
cdr3_aa: ASSFQGYQPQH; clone_size: -; v_call: TRBV27
cdr3_aa: ASSEELAGGRNEQF; clone_size: -; v_call: TRBV2
cdr3_aa: ASSLQGNYGYT; clone_size: -; v_call: TRBV28
cdr3_aa: ASMVFNTEAF; clone_size: -; v_call: TRBV5-3